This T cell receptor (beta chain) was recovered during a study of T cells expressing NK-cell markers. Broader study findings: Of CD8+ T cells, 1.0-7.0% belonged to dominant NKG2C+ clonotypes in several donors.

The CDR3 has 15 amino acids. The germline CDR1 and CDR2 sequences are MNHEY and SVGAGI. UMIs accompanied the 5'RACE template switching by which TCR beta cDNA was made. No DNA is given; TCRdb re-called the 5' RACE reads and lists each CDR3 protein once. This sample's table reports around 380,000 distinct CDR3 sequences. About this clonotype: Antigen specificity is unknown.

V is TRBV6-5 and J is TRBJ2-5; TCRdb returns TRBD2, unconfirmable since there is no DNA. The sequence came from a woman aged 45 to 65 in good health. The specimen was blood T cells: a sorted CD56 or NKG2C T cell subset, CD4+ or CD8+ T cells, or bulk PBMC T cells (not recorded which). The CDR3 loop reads CASSYSGSTVETQYF.